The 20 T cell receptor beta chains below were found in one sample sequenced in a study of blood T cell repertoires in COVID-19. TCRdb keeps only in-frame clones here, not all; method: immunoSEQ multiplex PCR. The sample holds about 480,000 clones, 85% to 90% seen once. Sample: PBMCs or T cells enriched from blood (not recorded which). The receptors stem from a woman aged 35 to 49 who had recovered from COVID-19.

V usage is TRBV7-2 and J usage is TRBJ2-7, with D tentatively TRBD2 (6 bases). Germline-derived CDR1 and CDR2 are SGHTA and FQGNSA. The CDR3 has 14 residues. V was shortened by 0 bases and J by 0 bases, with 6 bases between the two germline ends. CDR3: CASSLAAGSYEQYF. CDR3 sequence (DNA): TGTGCCAGCAGCTTAGCAGCGGGCTCCTACGAGCAGTACTTC.

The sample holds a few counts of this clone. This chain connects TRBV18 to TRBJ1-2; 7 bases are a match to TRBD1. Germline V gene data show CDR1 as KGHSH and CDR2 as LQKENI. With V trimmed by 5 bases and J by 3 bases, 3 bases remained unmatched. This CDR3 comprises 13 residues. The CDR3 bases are TGTGCCAGCTCATCCGACAGGGACTATGGCTACACCTTC. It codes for CASSSDRDYGYTF.

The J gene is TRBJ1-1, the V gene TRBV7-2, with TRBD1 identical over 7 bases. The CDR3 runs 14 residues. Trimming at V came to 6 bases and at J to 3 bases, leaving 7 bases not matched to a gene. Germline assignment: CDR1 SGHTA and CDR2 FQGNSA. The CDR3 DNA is TGTGCCAGCAGTACAGGGCAGGGGGACACTGAAGCTTTCTTT. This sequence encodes CASSTGQGDTEAFF.

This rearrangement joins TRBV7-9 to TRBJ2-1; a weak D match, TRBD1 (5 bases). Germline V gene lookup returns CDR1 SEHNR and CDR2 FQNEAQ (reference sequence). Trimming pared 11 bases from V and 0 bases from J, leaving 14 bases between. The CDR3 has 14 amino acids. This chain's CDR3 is CAGAWGSSYNEQFF. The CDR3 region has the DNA TGTGCCGGGGCCTGGGGAAGCTCCTACAATGAGCAGTTCTTC.

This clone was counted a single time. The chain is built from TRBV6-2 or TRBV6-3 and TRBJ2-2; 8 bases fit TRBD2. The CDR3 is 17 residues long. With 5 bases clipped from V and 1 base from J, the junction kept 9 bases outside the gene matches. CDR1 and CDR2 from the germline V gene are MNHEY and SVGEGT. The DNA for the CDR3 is TGTGCCAGCAGTCCCCTTTACGGGAGGGAGAACACCGGGGAGCTGTTTTTT. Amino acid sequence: CASSPLYGRENTGELFF.

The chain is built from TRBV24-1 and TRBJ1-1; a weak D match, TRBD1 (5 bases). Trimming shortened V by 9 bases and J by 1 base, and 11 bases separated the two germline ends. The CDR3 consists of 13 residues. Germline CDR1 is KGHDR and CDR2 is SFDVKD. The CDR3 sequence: CATQQGENTEAFF. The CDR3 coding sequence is TGTGCCACCCAGCAGGGTGAGAACACTGAAGCTTTCTTT.

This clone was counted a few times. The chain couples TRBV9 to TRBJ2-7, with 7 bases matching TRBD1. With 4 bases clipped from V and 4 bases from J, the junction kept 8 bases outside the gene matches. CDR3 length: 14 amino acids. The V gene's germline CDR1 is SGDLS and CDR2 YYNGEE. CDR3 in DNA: TGTGCCAGCAGCTCCTCGACAGGGCCATACGAGCAGTACTTC. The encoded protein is CASSSSTGPYEQYF.

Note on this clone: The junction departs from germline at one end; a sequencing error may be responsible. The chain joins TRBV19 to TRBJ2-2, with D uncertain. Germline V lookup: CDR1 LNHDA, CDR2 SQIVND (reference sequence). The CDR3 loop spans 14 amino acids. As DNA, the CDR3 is TGTGCTAGTAAGGTGGCGGTAAACACCGGGGAGCTGTTTTTT. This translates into CASKVAVNTGELFF.

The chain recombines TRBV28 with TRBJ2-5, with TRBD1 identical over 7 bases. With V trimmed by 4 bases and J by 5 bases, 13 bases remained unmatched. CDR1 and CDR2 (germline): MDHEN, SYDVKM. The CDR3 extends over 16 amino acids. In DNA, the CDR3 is TGTGCCAGCAGTTCCCCCCGAACAGGGGCCGACGAGACCCAGTACTTC. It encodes CASSSPRTGADETQYF.

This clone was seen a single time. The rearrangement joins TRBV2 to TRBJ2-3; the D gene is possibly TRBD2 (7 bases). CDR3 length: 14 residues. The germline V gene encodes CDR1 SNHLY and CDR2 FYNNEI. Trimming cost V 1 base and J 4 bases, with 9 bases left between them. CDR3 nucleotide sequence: TGTGCCAGCAGTGAAGACGGGGGGCCAGATACGCAGTATTTT. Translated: CASSEDGGPDTQYF.

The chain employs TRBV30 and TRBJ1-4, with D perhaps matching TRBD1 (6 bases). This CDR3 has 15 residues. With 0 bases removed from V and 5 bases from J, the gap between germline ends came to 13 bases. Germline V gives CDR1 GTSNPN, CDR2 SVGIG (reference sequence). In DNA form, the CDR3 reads TGTGCCTGGAGTGTAGAGACAGGAACAAATGAAAAACTGTTTTTT. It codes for CAWSVETGTNEKLFF. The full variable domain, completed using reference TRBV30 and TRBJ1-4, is SQTIHQWPATLVQPVGSPLSLECTVEGTSNPNLYWYRQAAGRGLQLLFYSVGIGQISSEVPQNLSASRPQDRQFILSSKKLLLSDSGFYLCAWSVETGTNEKLFFGSGTQLSVL.

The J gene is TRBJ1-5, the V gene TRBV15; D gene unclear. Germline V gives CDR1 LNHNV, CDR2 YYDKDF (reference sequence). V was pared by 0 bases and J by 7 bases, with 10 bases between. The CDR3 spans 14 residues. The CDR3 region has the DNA TGTGCCACCAGCAGAGACCCCGGGGAACAGCCCCAGCATTTT. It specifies CATSRDPGEQPQHF.

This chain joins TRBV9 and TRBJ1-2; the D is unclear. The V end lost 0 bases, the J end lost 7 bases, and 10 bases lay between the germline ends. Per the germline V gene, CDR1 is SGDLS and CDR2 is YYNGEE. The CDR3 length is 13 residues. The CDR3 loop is CASSVGEGGGYTF. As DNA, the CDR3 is TGTGCCAGCAGCGTAGGGGAGGGAGGTGGCTACACCTTC.

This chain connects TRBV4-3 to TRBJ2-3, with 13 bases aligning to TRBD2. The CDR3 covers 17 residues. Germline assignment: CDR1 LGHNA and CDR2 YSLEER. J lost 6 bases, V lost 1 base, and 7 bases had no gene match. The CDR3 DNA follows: TGCGCCAGCAGCCAAGCCTGGACTAGCGGGAGAGGGGATACGCAGTATTTT. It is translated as CASSQAWTSGRGDTQYF.

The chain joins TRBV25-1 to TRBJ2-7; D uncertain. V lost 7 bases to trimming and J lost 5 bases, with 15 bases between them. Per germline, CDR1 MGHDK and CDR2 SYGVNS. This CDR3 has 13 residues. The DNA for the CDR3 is TGTGCCAGCACTGGGTCCTGGGCCCACGAGCAGTACTTC. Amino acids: CASTGSWAHEQYF.

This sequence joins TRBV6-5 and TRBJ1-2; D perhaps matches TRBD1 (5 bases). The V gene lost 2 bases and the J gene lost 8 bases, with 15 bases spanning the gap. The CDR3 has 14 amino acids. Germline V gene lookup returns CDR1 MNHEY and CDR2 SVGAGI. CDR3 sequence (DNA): TGTGCCAGCAGTTACAGGGGAAGGGTAAACGGCTACACCTTC. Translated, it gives CASSYRGRVNGYTF.

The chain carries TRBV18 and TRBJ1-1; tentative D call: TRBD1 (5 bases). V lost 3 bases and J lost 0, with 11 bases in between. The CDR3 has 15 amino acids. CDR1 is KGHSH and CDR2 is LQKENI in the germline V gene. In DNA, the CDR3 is TGTGCCAGCTCACCGTCGGGACTCATGAACACTGAAGCTTTCTTT. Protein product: CASSPSGLMNTEAFF.

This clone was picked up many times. In DNA form, the CDR3 reads TGTGCCAGCAGTGCCCAGGGGCACAAGAACACCGGGGAGCTGTTTTTT. This translates into CASSAQGHKNTGELFF. V and J are TRBV2 and TRBJ2-2; possible D gene TRBD1, 6 bases. Germline V CDR1 and CDR2: SNHLY, FYNNEI. This CDR3 is 16 amino acids long. Trimming removed 4 bases at V and 1 base at J, with 13 bases between.

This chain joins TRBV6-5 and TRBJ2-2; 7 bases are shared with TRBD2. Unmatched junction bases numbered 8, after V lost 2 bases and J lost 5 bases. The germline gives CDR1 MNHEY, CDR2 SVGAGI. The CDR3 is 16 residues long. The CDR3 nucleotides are TGTGCCAGCAGTTACCTGGGGGGGGAGGCGACCGGGGAGCTGTTTTTT. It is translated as CASSYLGGEATGELFF.

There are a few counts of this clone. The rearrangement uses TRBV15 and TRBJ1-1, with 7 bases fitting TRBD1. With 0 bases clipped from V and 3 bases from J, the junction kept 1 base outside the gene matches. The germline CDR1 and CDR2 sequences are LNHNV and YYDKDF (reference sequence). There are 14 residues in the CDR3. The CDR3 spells CATSRDRGYTEAFF. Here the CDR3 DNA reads TGTGCCACCAGCAGAGACAGGGGGTACACTGAAGCTTTCTTT.